This note documents a single TCR beta chain sequence. This entry is derived from a study of cytomegalovirus exposure and HLA in healthy donors. Primers included in the PCR were 60 Vbeta and 13 Jbeta primers. Clones were read by immunoSEQ multiplex PCR, and TCRdb kept only the in-frame ones, dropping some. The sample's table shows about 76,000 clones. This CDR3 is 14 amino acids long. Trimming cost V 1 base and J 7 bases; bases outside gene matches: 4. Germline V gene data show CDR1 as SGHTA and CDR2 as FQGNSA. Sequencing was performed on PBMCs. This sequence was found in a woman aged 40 to 50 in good health and CMV-seropositive. The chain is built from TRBV7-2 and TRBJ2-1; TRBD2 aligns across 7 bases. The CDR3 reads CASSLDGRNNEQFF. Here the CDR3 DNA reads TGTGCCAGCAGCTTAGACGGGAGGAATAATGAGCAGTTCTTC.